Listed here is a single TCR beta chain. The antigen it recognizes is unknown. Per-nucleotide qualities are absent, and no much larger clonotype sits a single base away. Per the germline V gene (reference sequence), DFQATT is the CDR1 and SNEGSKA is the CDR2. Including cysteine and phenylalanine, the CDR3 has 13 amino acids. The DNA shown is the 39-base CDR3, in frame from base 1. V is shortened by 8 bases, J by 1 base, and the region joining them spans 13 bases. This record comes from a study of post-analysis software for immune sequencing data (dated by TCRdb to about 2015). Looking at the study overall: Disease courses on record covered relapsing-remitting, secondary progressive and progressive-relapsing multiple sclerosis, though some patients had no subtype annotation. A subset of samples was prepared in parallel using single-end sample barcoding, then pooled and co-amplified after Illumina adapter ligation. Patient repertoires were compared against roughly 10 previously published healthy control repertoires from donors aged 6 to 25 years. The study at large found these results: Compared with controls, multiple sclerosis patients had significantly lower normalized Chao1 diversity, a finding suggesting substantial peripheral T-cell clonal expansion. The multiple sclerosis patient group was slightly younger than the control group. Four to six TRBV segments, including TRBV5-6, TRBV5-1 and TRBV20-1, were significantly more frequent in patients than controls. Direct clustering with F measure revealed strong co-clustering of samples prepared in the same batch, which led to a batch-effect correction.

Receptors were amplified or captured by PCR. Sequencing took place on an Illumina HiSeq 2500. To reduce PCR and sequencing biases, unique molecular identifiers were built into the TCR beta cDNA libraries. Per 1 to 10 million input T cells, approximately 500,000 cDNA molecules were obtained, such that each molecule approximated one T cell. The same protocol used for the earlier healthy control dataset was applied to prepare and sequence the patient libraries. Within a given batch, samples were prepared together, multiplexed and sequenced on the same HiSeq lane. For the original study's pipeline: MIGEC was used to process the raw barcoded reads, and molecular identifier groups with only a single read were discarded before consensus assembly and CDR3 extraction. VDJtools was used for post-analysis of the clonotype tables, with diversity normalized by down-sampling every dataset to the smallest sample size. Repertoire overlap clustering matched CDR3 amino acid but not nucleotide sequences to correct batch-related cross-sample contamination. The public sequencing data were trimmed at Q25 with fastp and processed into clonotypes with MiXCR by TCRdb, which kept only in-frame beta chains. A single entry per CDR3 protein holds the most common genes and DNA from its merged rows. The V and J calls come from TCRdb's annotation, not from the publication. The sample yields about 620,000 distinct CDR3 sequences; about 40% were counted once. The ten most abundant clones make up about 1.5% of the sample.

TCR beta repertoires were profiled from peripheral blood of roughly twelve young patients with multiple sclerosis to demonstrate the VDJtools post-analysis software. The multiple sclerosis patients were children and adolescents between 6 and 15 years of age. The receptor was isolated from a girl aged 5-17 years with multiple sclerosis. The V and J segments used are TRBV20-1 and TRBJ2-3; no confident D gene assignment can be made. The sample taken for sequencing was blood. CDR3 reads: CSQLDKGTDTQYF. In nucleotides, the sequence is TGCAGTCAACTTGACAAAGGCACAGATACGCAGTATTTT.